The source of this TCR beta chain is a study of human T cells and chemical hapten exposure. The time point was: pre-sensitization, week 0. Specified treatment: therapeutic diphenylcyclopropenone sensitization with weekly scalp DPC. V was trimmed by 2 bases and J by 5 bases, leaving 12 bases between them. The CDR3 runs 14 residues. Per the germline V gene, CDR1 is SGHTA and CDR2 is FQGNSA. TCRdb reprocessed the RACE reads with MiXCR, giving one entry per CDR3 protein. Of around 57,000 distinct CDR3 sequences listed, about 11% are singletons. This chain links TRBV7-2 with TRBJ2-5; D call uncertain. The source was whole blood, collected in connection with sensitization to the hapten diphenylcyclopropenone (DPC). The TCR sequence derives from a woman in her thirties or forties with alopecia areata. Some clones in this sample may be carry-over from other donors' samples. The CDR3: CASSLILLGETQYF. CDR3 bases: TGTGCCAGCAGCTTAATCCTGTTAGGGGAGACCCAGTACTTC.